The next 7 T cell receptor beta chains were all read from a single sample in a study of T cells in Graves' hyperthyroidism and ophthalmopathy. There were TCR beta CDR3 regions amplified from RNA transcripts. Carried out on the TCR CDR3, a first-round RT-PCR used the HTBI primer set. TCRdb reprocessed the multiplex PCR reads with MiXCR, giving one entry per CDR3 protein. Here the sample spans over 500,000 distinct CDR3 sequences, roughly 18% being singletons. What was sequenced was blood. Receptors were obtained from a woman younger than 35 with Graves' ophthalmopathy.

This clonotype was seen ten or more times. This sequence joins TRBV20-1 and TRBJ2-1, with 10 positions matching TRBD2. The length of the CDR3 is 16 residues. V was clipped by 5 bases and J by 2 bases; unmatched bases: 9. Germline CDR1 DFQATT, CDR2 SNEGSKA (reference sequence). The CDR3 DNA reads as TGCAGTGCTTCTACTTCTGGACTAGCGGCCTACAATGAGCAGTTCTTC. Translating it yields CSASTSGLAAYNEQFF.

This chain uses TRBV12-3 or TRBV12-4 with TRBJ1-2; D unresolved. The CDR3 consists of 13 residues. V was pared by 3 bases and J by 2 bases, with 7 bases between. The CDR3 sequence: CASSFQTNYGYTF. Here the CDR3 DNA reads TGTGCCAGCAGTTTCCAGACGAACTATGGCTACACCTTC.

Only a few counts were recorded for this clonotype. V gene TRBV13 combines with J gene TRBJ1-3; TRBD1 is a possible D gene (6 bases). The CDR3 totals 15 residues. The germline V gene has CDR1 PRHDT and CDR2 FYEKMQ (reference sequence). V lost 5 bases and J 4 bases, leaving 15 bases between the germline ends. CDR3 loop: CASSRRQVLGNTIYF. The CDR3 DNA sequence: TGTGCCAGCAGCCGAAGACAGGTCCTCGGAAACACCATATATTTT.

This clonotype occurred many times. DNA of the CDR3: TGTGCCAGCAGTTTAGTGGGAAACGACTACGAGCAGTACTTC. Its protein is CASSLVGNDYEQYF. The V call is TRBV27, the J call TRBJ2-7; D unclear. The CDR3 runs 14 residues. Trimming removed 2 bases from V and 3 bases from J, with 11 bases in between. Germline CDR1 reads MNHEY; CDR2 reads SMNVEV (reference sequence).

The sample holds a few counts of this clonotype. J is TRBJ2-1 and V is TRBV6-1; 11 bases fit TRBD2. CDR3 size: 15 residues. Germline values: CDR1 MNHNS, CDR2 SASEGT. The V segment lost 7 bases and the J segment 4 bases; nucleotides outside the gene matches: 6. Written as DNA, the CDR3 is TGTGCCAGCACCATACTAGCGGGGGATTACAATGAGCAGTTCTTC. It is translated as CASTILAGDYNEQFF.

This clonotype was picked up a small number of times. The chain uses TRBV6-1 and TRBJ1-5; TRBD1 is a possible D gene (5 bases). The CDR3 length is 15 residues. Germline V gene data show CDR1 as MNHNS and CDR2 as SASEGT. V gave up 6 bases and J gave up 5 bases, with 17 bases separating them. The CDR3 sequence is CASRRTGGIYQPQHF. The CDR3 DNA sequence: TGTGCCAGCAGGAGGACCGGGGGGATTTATCAGCCCCAGCATTTT.

There are many counts of this clonotype. J is TRBJ2-2 and V is TRBV6-1, with D possibly being TRBD1 or TRBD2 (5 bases each). Germline-derived CDR1 and CDR2 are MNHNS and SASEGT. The CDR3 consists of 16 residues. The germline V and J ends were trimmed by 6 bases and 0 bases, with 14 bases remaining between them. The CDR3 nucleotides are TGTGCCAGCAGGACCGGGACGGCATCGAACACCGGGGAGCTGTTTTTT. Translating it yields CASRTGTASNTGELFF.